This passage covers 19 T cell receptor beta chains from one sample sequenced in a study of immune evolution from preneoplasia to lung adenocarcinoma. Clones were read by immunoSEQ multiplex PCR, and TCRdb kept only the in-frame ones, dropping some. This table has 3,600 or so clones, around half appearing once. Input material: FFPE normal lung tissue adjacent to the tumor. The receptors come from a person between 50 and 60 years old with lung adenocarcinoma.

CDR3 nucleotides: TGTGCCAGCAGTGAACAGGGCAGATACTACGAGCAGTACTTC. Its translation is CASSEQGRYYEQYF. V and J are TRBV2 and TRBJ2-7; a possible D gene is TRBD1 (5 bases). The germline CDR1 and CDR2 sequences are SNHLY and FYNNEI. V lost 2 bases to trimming and J lost 3 bases, with 11 bases between them. This CDR3 comprises 14 residues.

Relative to its sample, this clone is large. V and J are TRBV11-2 and TRBJ1-1, with D maybe TRBD1 (5 bases). This CDR3 region has 14 residues. Trimming took 3 bases from V and 2 from J, leaving 10 bases between them. Germline assignment: CDR1 SGHAT and CDR2 FQNNGV. The CDR3 reads CASSFPTGNTEAFF. As DNA, the CDR3 is TGTGCCAGCAGCTTTCCTACAGGTAACACTGAAGCTTTCTTT.

The chain couples TRBV10-3 to TRBJ1-2, with 10 bases fitting TRBD1. The CDR3 has 15 amino acids. Per the germline V gene, CDR1 is ENHRY and CDR2 is SYGVKD. The V gene end was trimmed by 4 bases and the J gene end by 5 bases; junction bases not matched to a gene: 7. The CDR3 protein is CAISGQGAVRYGYTF. CDR3 in DNA: TGTGCCATCAGTGGACAGGGGGCGGTCAGGTATGGCTACACCTTC.

The rearrangement uses TRBV2 and TRBJ1-5; 7 nucleotides match TRBD1. The CDR3 contains 15 residues. The V and J ends lost 5 bases and 3 bases, in that order; junction bases with no gene match: 7. CDR1 and CDR2 (germline): SNHLY, FYNNEI. CDR3 DNA sequence: TGTGCCAGCAGTCGACAGGGCCAGATCAATCAGCCCCAGCATTTT. It codes for CASSRQGQINQPQHF.

The V call is TRBV30, the J call TRBJ1-2, with 7 nucleotides matching TRBD1. Trimming cost V 3 bases and J 5 bases; bases outside gene matches: 12. The germline V gene has CDR1 GTSNPN and CDR2 SVGIG (reference sequence). This CDR3 region has 15 residues. CDR3 sequence (DNA): TGTGCCTGGAGAGATTACAGGGGCGCGACTTATGGCTACACCTTC. It encodes CAWRDYRGATYGYTF.

The genes are TRBV28 and TRBJ2-7, with a tentative D call TRBD1 (5 bases). Germline lookup yields CDR1 MDHEN and CDR2 SYDVKM. Trimming cost V 3 bases and J 6 bases, with 9 bases left between them. The CDR3 length is 12 residues. This chain's CDR3 is CASSFRELEQYF. Here the CDR3 DNA reads TGTGCCAGCAGTTTCAGGGAACTCGAGCAGTACTTC.

The chain uses TRBV5-5 and TRBJ1-1; 9 bases map to TRBD1. The J segment lost 4 bases and the V segment lost 4 bases, leaving 8 bases of the junction unmatched. CDR1 SGHKS and CDR2 YYEKEE come from the germline V gene (reference sequence). The CDR3 length is 15 residues. CDR3 region: CASSPGDRGGTEAFF. The CDR3 bases are TGTGCCAGCAGCCCAGGTGACAGGGGGGGCACTGAAGCTTTCTTT.

The rearrangement links TRBV4-1 to TRBJ1-1; D is uncertain. V lost 4 bases and J lost 3, with 12 bases in between. Germline lookup yields CDR1 MGHRA and CDR2 YSYEKL. This CDR3 spans 14 amino acids. The CDR3 loop reads CASSRDWTYTEAFF. CDR3 nucleotide sequence: TGCGCCAGCAGCCGTGACTGGACCTACACTGAAGCTTTCTTT.

The chain combines TRBV2 with TRBJ2-1; D is unclear. V dropped 6 bases and J dropped 7 bases, with 13 bases sitting between them. CDR1 is SNHLY and CDR2 is FYNNEI in the germline V gene. This CDR3 has 13 residues. The CDR3 spells CASRRQDENEQFF. CDR3 bases: TGTGCCAGCAGACGGCAGGATGAAAATGAGCAGTTCTTC.

This clone was seen just once. V gene TRBV7-3 combines with J gene TRBJ2-1; 11 nucleotides match TRBD1. Germline V lookup: CDR1 SGHTA, CDR2 FQGTGA. The CDR3 totals 13 residues. Trimming took 5 bases from V and 6 from J; bases not matched to a gene: 0. CDR3 sequence (DNA): TGTGCCAGCAGCGGGACAGGGGGCAATGAGCAGTTCTTC. The encoded protein is CASSGTGGNEQFF.

This sequence joins TRBV27 and TRBJ2-1; D is possibly TRBD2 (5 bases). This CDR3 is 15 amino acids long. Germline V gene data show CDR1 as MNHEY and CDR2 as SMNVEV (reference sequence). Trimming shortened V by 4 bases and J by 4 bases, and 14 bases separated the two germline ends. CDR3 nucleotides: TGTGCCAGCAGTTCGACTACACTAATATACAATGAGCAGTTCTTC. It translates to CASSSTTLIYNEQFF.

V is TRBV7-2 and J is TRBJ1-1; D is unclear. There are 15 residues in the CDR3. CDR1 SGHTA and CDR2 FQGNSA come from the germline V gene. The germline V and J ends were trimmed by 2 bases and 2 bases, with 12 bases remaining between them. CDR3 sequence (DNA): TGTGCCAGCAGCTTAAGTGGTAGGGTTAACACTGAAGCTTTCTTT. Encoded protein: CASSLSGRVNTEAFF.

The chain uses TRBV6-6 and TRBJ1-3; a weak D match, TRBD1 (6 bases). This CDR3 spans 16 amino acids. Looked up from germline, CDR1 is MNHNY and CDR2 is SVGAGI (reference sequence). The germline V and J ends were trimmed by 4 bases and 0 bases, with 13 bases remaining between them. The CDR3 loop reads CASSSKQGVSGNTIYF. CDR3 bases: TGTGCCAGCAGTTCCAAACAGGGTGTCTCTGGAAACACCATATATTTT.

This clone turned up a few times. This chain connects TRBV6-6 to TRBJ2-7, with D perhaps TRBD1 (6 bases). Germline V gives CDR1 MNHNY, CDR2 SVGAGI (reference sequence). This CDR3 has 14 amino acids. Trimming removed 8 bases from V and 3 bases from J, with 17 bases in between. CDR3 region: CASAKTGTFYEQYF. The CDR3, as DNA: TGTGCCAGCGCTAAGACAGGAACATTCTACGAGCAGTACTTC.

The chain is built from TRBV30 and TRBJ2-1; D not certain. Germline V gene sequence: CDR1 GTSNPN, CDR2 SVGIG (reference sequence). Trimming took 5 bases from V and 7 from J, leaving 15 bases between them. The CDR3 consists of 13 residues. This CDR3 is CAWELGQVNEQFF. The CDR3 nucleotides read TGTGCCTGGGAACTGGGCCAGGTAAATGAGCAGTTCTTC. The complete variable domain, with remaining parts taken from reference TRBV30 and TRBJ2-1, reads SQTIHQWPATLVQPVGSPLSLECTVEGTSNPNLYWYRQAAGRGLQLLFYSVGIGQISSEVPQNLSASRPQDRQFILSSKKLLLSDSGFYLCAWELGQVNEQFFGPGTRLTVL.

This clone was counted a few times. The genes are TRBV7-2 and TRBJ2-5, with 8 bases lining up with TRBD1. Germline V gene lookup returns CDR1 SGHTA and CDR2 FQGNSA. J was trimmed by 2 bases and V by 5 bases; bases with no gene match: 4. The CDR3 runs to 14 residues. The CDR3 here is CASSPGQAQETQYF. The CDR3 DNA reads as TGTGCCAGCAGCCCGGGACAGGCACAAGAGACCCAGTACTTC.

The chain carries TRBV29-1 and TRBJ2-7, with D possibly matching TRBD2 (6 bases). The V gene's germline CDR1 is SQVTM and CDR2 ANQGSEA. Trimming pared 6 bases from V and 0 bases from J, leaving 18 bases between. The CDR3 runs 15 residues. Here the CDR3 reads CSVAARDWDSYEQYF. As DNA, the CDR3 is TGCAGCGTCGCCGCGCGGGACTGGGACTCCTACGAGCAGTACTTC.

The chain joins TRBV6-6 to TRBJ1-1; 8 bases match TRBD1. This CDR3 has 14 residues. The germline V gene has CDR1 MNHNY and CDR2 SVGAGI (reference sequence). The ends lost 2 bases at V and 11 bases at J; junction bases unmatched: 10. The CDR3 nucleotides read TGTGCCAGCAGTTACCAACAGGGGGGCGGGGTGGCTTTCTTT. Its translation is CASSYQQGGGVAFF.

The genes are TRBV29-1 and TRBJ2-3; possible D gene TRBD2, 7 bases. This CDR3 has 13 amino acids. Germline V CDR1 and CDR2: SQVTM, ANQGSEA. Trimming pared 4 bases from V and 7 bases from J, leaving 15 bases between. Written as DNA, the CDR3 is TGCAGCGTTGGGGTGACCGGGGGGCATACGCAGTATTTT. It yields the protein CSVGVTGGHTQYF.